Below are 5 T cell receptor beta chains sequenced from a single sample in a study of low-dose radiotherapy and immunotherapy resistance in tumors. Both TCRalpha and TCRbeta chains were reverse transcribed with V-gene-specific primers. The PCR that amplified TCRs ran for around 22 cycles, relying on a constant-region primer and a V-primer adapter. TCRdb used MiXCR to reprocess the reads, holding one entry per CDR3 protein. The data contain 70,000 to 95,000 distinct CDR3 sequences, roughly a sixth of them singletons. Time point of the sample: before trial treatment. Sequences were derived from PBMCs, sampled before treatment. Receptor source: a male donor with prostate cancer.

The chain employs TRBV6-2 or TRBV6-3 and TRBJ1-1, with a possible D match to TRBD1 (5 bases). This CDR3 is 15 amino acids long. Trimming cost V 4 bases and J 0 bases, with 12 bases left between them. Germline V gene sequence: CDR1 MNHEY, CDR2 SVGEGT. The CDR3 protein is CASSSLGGVNTEAFF. Here the CDR3 DNA reads TGTGCCAGCAGTTCCCTGGGGGGAGTGAACACTGAAGCTTTCTTT.

Concerning this clonotype: A read error may be the cause here, since a much bigger clone is one base away. The V gene is TRBV27, the J gene TRBJ2-7; 8 nucleotides align to TRBD2. Germline loops: CDR1 MNHEY, CDR2 SMNVEV (reference sequence). V dropped 4 bases and J dropped 5; count of bases not matched to a gene: 16. This CDR3 is built from 17 residues. The CDR3 is CASSSIRGGYIPDEQYF. CDR3 DNA: TGTGCCAGCAGTTCCATCCGGGGGGGTTACATTCCTGACGAGCAGTACTTC.

This clonotype was detected ten times or more. This chain links TRBV7-2 with TRBJ2-5, with a possible D match to TRBD2 (6 bases). The CDR3 length is 15 residues. Trimming cost V 2 bases and J 9 bases, with 19 bases left between them. From germline, CDR1 is SGHTA and CDR2 FQGNSA. CDR3 residues: CASSLRLAPEEAQYF. CDR3 nucleotides: TGTGCCAGCAGCTTACGGCTAGCGCCCGAGGAGGCCCAGTACTTC.

This clonotype showed up many times. V is TRBV2 and J is TRBJ1-1; possible D gene TRBD1, 5 bases. Trimming pared 6 bases from V and 6 bases from J, leaving 8 bases between. The CDR3 totals 11 residues. CDR1 is SNHLY and CDR2 is FYNNEI in the germline V gene. The CDR3 DNA reads TGTGCCAGCAGAGAGGGGTCTGAAGCTTTCTTT. Translation gives CASREGSEAFF.

This clonotype was counted many times. J is TRBJ1-1 and V is TRBV2; D is unresolved. The length of the CDR3 is 13 residues. The ends were cut back, 7 bases at V and 1 base at J, with 10 bases in the middle. The germline CDR1 and CDR2 sequences are SNHLY and FYNNEI. The CDR3 DNA is TGTGCCAGCAACCGGGAGAGGAACACTGAAGCTTTCTTT. Its protein is CASNRERNTEAFF.